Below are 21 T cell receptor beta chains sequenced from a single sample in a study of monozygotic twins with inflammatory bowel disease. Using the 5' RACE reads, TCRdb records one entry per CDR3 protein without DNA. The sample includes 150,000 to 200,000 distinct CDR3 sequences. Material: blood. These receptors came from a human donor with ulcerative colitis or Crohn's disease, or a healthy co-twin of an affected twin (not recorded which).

CDR3 sequence reads: CASSLRGFSNQPQHF. V and J are TRBV27 and TRBJ1-5. This CDR3 has 15 amino acids. Germline CDR1 and CDR2: MNHEY and SMNVEV (reference sequence).

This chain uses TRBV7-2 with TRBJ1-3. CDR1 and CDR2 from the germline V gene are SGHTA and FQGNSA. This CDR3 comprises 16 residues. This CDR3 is CASSLAGQSSGNTIYF.

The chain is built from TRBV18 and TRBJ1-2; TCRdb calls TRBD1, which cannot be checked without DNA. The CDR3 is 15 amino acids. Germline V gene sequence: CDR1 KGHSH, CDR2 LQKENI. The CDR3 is CASSPGAGGNYGYTF.

The chain's CDR3 is CASSYRTGSSYNEQFF. The chain carries TRBV12-3 or TRBV12-4 and TRBJ2-1; TCRdb outputs TRBD1, but without DNA this stays unchecked. CDR3 size: 16 residues.

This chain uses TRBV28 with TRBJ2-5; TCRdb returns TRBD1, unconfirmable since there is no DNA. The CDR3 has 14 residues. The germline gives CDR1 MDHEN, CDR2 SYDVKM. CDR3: CASRLFTGDETQYF.

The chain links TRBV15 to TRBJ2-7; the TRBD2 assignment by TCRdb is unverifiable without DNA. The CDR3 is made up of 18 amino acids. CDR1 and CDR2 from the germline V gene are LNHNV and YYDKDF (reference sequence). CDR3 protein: CATSRDLSSGSQNYEQYF.

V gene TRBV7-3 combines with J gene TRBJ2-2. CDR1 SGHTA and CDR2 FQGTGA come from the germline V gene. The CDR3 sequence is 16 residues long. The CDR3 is CASSFPSSANTGELFF.

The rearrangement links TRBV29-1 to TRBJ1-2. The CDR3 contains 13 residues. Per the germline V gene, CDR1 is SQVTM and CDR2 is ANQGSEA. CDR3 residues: CSAQSGGIYGYTF.

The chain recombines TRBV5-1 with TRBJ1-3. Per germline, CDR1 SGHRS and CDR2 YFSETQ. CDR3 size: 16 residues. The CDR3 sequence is CASSQGGISSGNTIYF.

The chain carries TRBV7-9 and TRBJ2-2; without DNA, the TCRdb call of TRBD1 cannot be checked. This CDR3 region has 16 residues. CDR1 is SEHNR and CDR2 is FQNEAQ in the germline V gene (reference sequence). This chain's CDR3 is CASSGAGHGATGELFF.

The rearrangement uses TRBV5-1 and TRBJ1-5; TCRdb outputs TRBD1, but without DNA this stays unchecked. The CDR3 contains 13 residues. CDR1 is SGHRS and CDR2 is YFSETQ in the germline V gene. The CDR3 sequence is CASSLGQVQPQHF. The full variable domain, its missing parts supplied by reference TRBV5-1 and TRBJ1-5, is KAGVTQTPRYLIKTRGQQVTLSCSPISGHRSVSWYQQTPGQGLQFLFEYFSETQRNKGNFPGRFSGRQFSNSRSEMNVSTLELGDSALYLCASSLGQVQPQHFGDGTRLSIL.

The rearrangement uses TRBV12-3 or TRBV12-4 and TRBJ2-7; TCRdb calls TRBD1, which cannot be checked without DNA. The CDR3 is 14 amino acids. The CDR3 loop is CASSLGGTHYEQYF.

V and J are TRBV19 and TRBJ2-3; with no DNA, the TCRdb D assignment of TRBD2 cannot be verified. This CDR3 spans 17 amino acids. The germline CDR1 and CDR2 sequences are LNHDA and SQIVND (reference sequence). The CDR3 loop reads CASSIEGASGSTDTQYF.

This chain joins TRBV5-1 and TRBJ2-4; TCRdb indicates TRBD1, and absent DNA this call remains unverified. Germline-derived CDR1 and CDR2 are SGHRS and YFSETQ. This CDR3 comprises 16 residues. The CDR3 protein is CASRPNVLGTENIQYF. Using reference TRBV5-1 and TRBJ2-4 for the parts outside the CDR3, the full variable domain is KAGVTQTPRYLIKTRGQQVTLSCSPISGHRSVSWYQQTPGQGLQFLFEYFSETQRNKGNFPGRFSGRQFSNSRSEMNVSTLELGDSALYLCASRPNVLGTENIQYFGAGTRLSVL.

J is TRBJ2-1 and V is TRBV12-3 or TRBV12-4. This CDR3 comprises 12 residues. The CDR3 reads CASSSQDNEQFF.

Here the CDR3 reads CASSLGGIAYEQYF. The chain uses TRBV5-1 and TRBJ2-7; no DNA is available, so the TRBD2 call from TCRdb remains unchecked. CDR3 length: 14 residues. The germline V gene encodes CDR1 SGHRS and CDR2 YFSETQ.

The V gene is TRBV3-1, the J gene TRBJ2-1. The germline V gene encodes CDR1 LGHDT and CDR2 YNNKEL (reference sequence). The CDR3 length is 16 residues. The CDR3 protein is CASSQVPDTQKNEQFF.

The chain's CDR3 is CASSLVLGGGTDTQYF. The V call is TRBV5-1, the J call TRBJ2-3; TCRdb's D call, TRBD1, is unchecked because there is no DNA. From germline, CDR1 is SGHRS and CDR2 YFSETQ. The CDR3 length is 16 residues.

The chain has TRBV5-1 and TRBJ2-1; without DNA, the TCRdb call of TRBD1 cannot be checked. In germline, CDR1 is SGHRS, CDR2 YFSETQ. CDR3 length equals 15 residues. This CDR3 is CASSLLKGAGNEQFF.

CDR3 loop: CSARKDRAPPTDTQYF. The chain is built from TRBV20-1 and TRBJ2-3; as DNA is missing, the TRBD1 call by TCRdb cannot be tested. Per germline, CDR1 DFQATT and CDR2 SNEGSKA (reference sequence). This CDR3 has 16 residues.

CDR3 in amino acids: CASSGLRALEKLFF. V is TRBV25-1 and J is TRBJ1-4. The V gene's germline CDR1 is MGHDK and CDR2 SYGVNS. This CDR3 contains 14 residues.